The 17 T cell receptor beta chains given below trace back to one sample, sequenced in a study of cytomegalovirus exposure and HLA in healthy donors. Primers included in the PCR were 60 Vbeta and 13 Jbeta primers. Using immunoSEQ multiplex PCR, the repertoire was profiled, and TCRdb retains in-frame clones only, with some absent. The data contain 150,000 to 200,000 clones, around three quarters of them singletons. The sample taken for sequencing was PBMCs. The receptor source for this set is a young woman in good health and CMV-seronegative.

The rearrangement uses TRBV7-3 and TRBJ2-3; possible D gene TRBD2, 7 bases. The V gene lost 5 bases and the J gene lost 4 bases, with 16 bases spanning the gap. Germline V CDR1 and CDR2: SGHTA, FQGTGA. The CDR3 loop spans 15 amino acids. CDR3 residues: CASSGGRGTADTQYF. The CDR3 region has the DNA TGTGCCAGCAGCGGGGGGCGGGGGACGGCAGATACGCAGTATTTT.

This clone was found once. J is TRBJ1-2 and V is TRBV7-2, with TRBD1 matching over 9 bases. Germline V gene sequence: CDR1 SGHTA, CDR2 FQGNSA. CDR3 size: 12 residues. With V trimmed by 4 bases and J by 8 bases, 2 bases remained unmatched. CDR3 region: CASSSGQGGYTF. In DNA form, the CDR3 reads TGTGCCAGCAGCTCCGGACAGGGGGGCTACACCTTC.

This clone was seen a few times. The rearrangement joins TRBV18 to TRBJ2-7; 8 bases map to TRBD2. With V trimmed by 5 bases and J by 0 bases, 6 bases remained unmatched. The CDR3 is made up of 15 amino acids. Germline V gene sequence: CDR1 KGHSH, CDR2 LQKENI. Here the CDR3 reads CASSTQSGSSYEQYF. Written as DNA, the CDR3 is TGTGCCAGCTCAACCCAAAGCGGGAGCTCCTACGAGCAGTACTTC.

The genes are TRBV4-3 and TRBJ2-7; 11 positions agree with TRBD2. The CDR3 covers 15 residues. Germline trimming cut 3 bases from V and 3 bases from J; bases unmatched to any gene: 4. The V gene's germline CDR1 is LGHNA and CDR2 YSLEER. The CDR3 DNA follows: TGCGCCAGCAGCCAGACTAGCGGGATCTTCTACGAGCAGTACTTC. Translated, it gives CASSQTSGIFYEQYF.

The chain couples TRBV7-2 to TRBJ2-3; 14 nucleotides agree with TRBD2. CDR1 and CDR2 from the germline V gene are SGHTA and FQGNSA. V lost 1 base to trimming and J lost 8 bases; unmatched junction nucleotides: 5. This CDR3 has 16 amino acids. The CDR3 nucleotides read TGTGCCAGCAGCTTAGGGACTAGCGGGGGGCAGGGTACGCAGTATTTT. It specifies CASSLGTSGGQGTQYF.

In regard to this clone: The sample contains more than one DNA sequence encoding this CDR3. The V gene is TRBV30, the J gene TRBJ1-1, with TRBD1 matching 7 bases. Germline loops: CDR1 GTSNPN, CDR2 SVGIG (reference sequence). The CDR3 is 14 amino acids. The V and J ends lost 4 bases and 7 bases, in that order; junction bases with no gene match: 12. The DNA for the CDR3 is TGTGCCTGGACCCCATCAGGGGGTTGGTTTGAAGCTTTCTTT. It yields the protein CAWTPSGGWFEAFF. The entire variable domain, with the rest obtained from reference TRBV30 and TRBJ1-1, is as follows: SQTIHQWPATLVQPVGSPLSLECTVEGTSNPNLYWYRQAAGRGLQLLFYSVGIGQISSEVPQNLSASRPQDRQFILSSKKLLLSDSGFYLCAWTPSGGWFEAFFGQGTRLTVV.

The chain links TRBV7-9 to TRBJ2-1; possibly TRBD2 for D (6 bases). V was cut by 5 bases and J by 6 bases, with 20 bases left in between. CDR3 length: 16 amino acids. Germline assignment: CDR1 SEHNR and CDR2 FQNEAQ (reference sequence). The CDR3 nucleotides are TGTGCCAGCAGCCCCCCGGCGGGAACTTACTCCAATGAGCAGTTCTTC. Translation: CASSPPAGTYSNEQFF.

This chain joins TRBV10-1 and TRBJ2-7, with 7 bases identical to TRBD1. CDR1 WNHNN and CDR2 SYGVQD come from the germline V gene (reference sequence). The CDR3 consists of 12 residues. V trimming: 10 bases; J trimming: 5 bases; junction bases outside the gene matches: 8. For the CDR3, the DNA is TGCGCCACTAACGACAGGGCCCACGAGCAGTACTTC. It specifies CATNDRAHEQYF.

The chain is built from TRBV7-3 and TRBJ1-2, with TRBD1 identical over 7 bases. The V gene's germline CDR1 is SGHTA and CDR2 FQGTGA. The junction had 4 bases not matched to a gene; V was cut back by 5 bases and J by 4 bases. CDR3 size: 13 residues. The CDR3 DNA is TGTGCCAGCAGCCTGACAGGGCGCTATGGCTACACCTTC. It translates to CASSLTGRYGYTF.

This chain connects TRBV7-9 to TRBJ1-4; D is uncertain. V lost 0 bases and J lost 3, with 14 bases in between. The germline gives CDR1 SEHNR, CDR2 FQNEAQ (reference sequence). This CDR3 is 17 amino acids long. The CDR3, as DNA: TGTGCCAGCAGCTTAGCCCGGCGGTTGAATCCTAATGAAAAACTGTTTTTT. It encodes CASSLARRLNPNEKLFF.

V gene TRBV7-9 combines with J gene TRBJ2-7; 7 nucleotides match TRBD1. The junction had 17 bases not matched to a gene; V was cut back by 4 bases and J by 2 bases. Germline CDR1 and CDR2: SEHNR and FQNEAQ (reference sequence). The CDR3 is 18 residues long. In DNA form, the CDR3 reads TGTGCCAGCAGCTACCGGGACAGCCAAATCCTGTTCACCTACGAGCAGTACTTC. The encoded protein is CASSYRDSQILFTYEQYF.

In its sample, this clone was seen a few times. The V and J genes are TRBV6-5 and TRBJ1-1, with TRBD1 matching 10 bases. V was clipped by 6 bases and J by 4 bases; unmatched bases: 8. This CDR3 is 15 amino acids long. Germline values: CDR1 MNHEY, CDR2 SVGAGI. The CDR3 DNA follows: TGTGCCAGCAGGCCCCCGGACAGGGGGGTCACTGAAGCTTTCTTT. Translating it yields CASRPPDRGVTEAFF.

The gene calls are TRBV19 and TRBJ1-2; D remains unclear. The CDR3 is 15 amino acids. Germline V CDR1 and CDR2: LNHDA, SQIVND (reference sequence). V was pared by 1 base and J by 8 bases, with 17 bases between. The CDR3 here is CASSIAGFSRRGYTF. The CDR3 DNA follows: TGTGCCAGTAGTATAGCCGGGTTCAGTCGTCGAGGCTACACCTTC.

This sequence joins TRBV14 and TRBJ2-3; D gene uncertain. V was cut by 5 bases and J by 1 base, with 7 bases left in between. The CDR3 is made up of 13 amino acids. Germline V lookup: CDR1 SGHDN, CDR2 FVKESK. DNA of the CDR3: TGTGCCAGCAGCATCCGGGGCACAGATACGCAGTATTTT. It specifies CASSIRGTDTQYF.

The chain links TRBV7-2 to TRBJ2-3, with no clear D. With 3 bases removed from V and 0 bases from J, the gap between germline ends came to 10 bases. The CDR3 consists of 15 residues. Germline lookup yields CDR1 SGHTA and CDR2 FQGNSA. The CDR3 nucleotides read TGTGCCAGCAGCTTCGGTCCTAGGAGCACAGATACGCAGTATTTT. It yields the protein CASSFGPRSTDTQYF. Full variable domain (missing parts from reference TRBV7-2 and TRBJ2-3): GAGVSQSPSNKVTEKGKDVELRCDPISGHTALYWYRQSLGQGLEFLIYFQGNSAPDKSGLPSDRFSAERTGGSVSTLTIQRTQQEDSAVYLCASSFGPRSTDTQYFGPGTRLTVL.

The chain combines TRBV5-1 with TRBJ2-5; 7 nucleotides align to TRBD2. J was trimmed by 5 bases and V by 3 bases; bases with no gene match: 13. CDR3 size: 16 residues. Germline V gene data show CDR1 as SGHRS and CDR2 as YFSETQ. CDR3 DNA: TGCGCCAGCAGCTGGACCGGGGTCCGGCGGGGGGAGACCCAGTACTTC. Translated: CASSWTGVRRGETQYF.

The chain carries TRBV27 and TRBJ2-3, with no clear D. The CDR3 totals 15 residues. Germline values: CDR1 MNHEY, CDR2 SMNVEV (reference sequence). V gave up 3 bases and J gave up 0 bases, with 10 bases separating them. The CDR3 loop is CASSFQRTSTDTQYF. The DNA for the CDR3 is TGTGCCAGCAGTTTCCAGCGAACTAGCACAGATACGCAGTATTTT.